This TCR beta chain stems from a study of human T cells and chemical hapten exposure. Study outcomes and limitations: TCRs above 1 in 1000 frequency stayed constant with DPC sensitization.

The V gene end was trimmed by 2 bases and the J gene end by 4 bases; junction bases not matched to a gene: 5. This CDR3 comprises 15 residues. Germline CDR1 MDHEN, CDR2 SYDVKM. Unfractionated whole blood served as the source for total RNA extraction. In the case of this clonotype: Its specificity is not known.

TCRdb re-called the 5' RACE reads through MiXCR, storing one row per CDR3 protein. The sample holds around 80,000 distinct CDR3 sequences, more than 15% seen once. This TCR was sampled from a female donor in good health. This chain joins TRBV28 and TRBJ2-3; TRBD2 aligns across 8 bases. CDR3 nucleotides: TGTGCCAGCAGTTTACGGGAGGGCCGGTCAGATACGCAGTATTTT. Translation: CASSLREGRSDTQYF.